This T cell receptor (beta chain) was obtained from a study of Tregs in tolerant kidney transplant recipients (dated by TCRdb to the late 2010s). Study-level background: Before combined kidney and bone marrow transplantation, this study identified donor-specific regulatory T cells using TCRbeta sequencing and then followed those same cells after transplant. TCRbeta repertoire sequencing was used in a few healthy controls to compare several ways of expanding Tregs specific for an allogeneic donor.

For TCRbeta CDR3 sequencing, genomic DNA from the sorted cells was extracted using the QIAGEN DNeasy Blood and Tissue Kit. Through immunoSEQ, high-throughput TCRbeta CDR3 sequencing was done commercially, including PCR amplification with internal controls and bias correction. Per the source publication's procedure: Unique productive TCRbeta sequences were defined by CDR3 nucleotide sequence where primers matched, and otherwise by CDR3 amino acid sequence together with Vbeta and Jbeta genes. Sorting error was corrected by removing sequences shared between sorted populations at a frequency ratio of 2:1 or less, and the remaining shared sequences were assigned to the higher population. A sequence counted as donor-reactive if, in CFSE-low cells, the sequence had a frequency of at least 0.01% and was expanded at least 5-fold compared with unstimulated cells. Repertoire divergence was quantified by Jensen-Shannon divergence using the top 100 TCRbeta sequences ranked by frequency. When a sample had multiple sequencing runs, each run was corrected for sorting error separately and the runs were then pooled. Not all clones reach the TCRdb copy of this immuneACCESS table, which keeps in-frame sequences only. Checked studies attribute under half of the gap to unresolved V genes and leave the rest unexplained. V and J calls plus clone size are reproduced from that table; the DNA served to infer D and trimming. The sample table shows approximately 90,000 clones, and more than 90% are seen once. Roughly 5% of the sample rests with the top ten.

On this clone itself: It has no known antigen specificity. No base-level quality is on record; no much larger clone is a single base apart.

Unstimulated Tregs (CD4+CD25+CD127-), CD4+ non-Tregs (CD4+CD25-), CD4 and CD8 cells were FACS-sorted from thawed PBMCs. Blood from healthy controls was obtained either as purchased buffy coats or from healthy volunteers. Healthy control blood was processed by Ficoll density gradient to PBMCs and cryopreserved; patient PBMCs were collected before and after transplant. From the germline V gene, CDR1 is MNHEY and CDR2 is SVGAGI. Deletion took 0 bases off V and 0 bases off J, with a span of 12 bases between the germline ends. Inclusive of the bounding cysteine and phenylalanine, the CDR3 is 16 residues long. Left in the record is the CDR3 DNA by itself, 48 bases read in frame from the first base. General study outcomes and caveats: Expanding Tregs with activated donor B cells appeared to identify the most biologically relevant and donor-specific TCRbeta repertoire. Because only a small number of patients were included, the study had limitations, and the results will need to be validated in larger populations as well as under other immunosuppression protocols. Biological reproducibility was not directly assessed, although technical replication error appeared to be minimal.

The rearranged segments are TRBV6-5 and TRBJ2-7; D gene: possibly TRBD1, on 5 matching bases. The origin of this receptor is a human donor in good health. The sequenced sample consisted of CD8+ T cells from blood. The DNA sequence is as follows: TGTGCCAGCAGTTACTCGATAGGGGAAACCTCCTACGAGCAGTACTTC. Its translation is CASSYSIGETSYEQYF.